The 15 T cell receptor beta chains reported below all come from one sample, sequenced in a study of blood T cell repertoires in COVID-19. Generated by immunoSEQ multiplex PCR, the TCRdb table keeps only in-frame clones and is missing some. The sample carries around 180,000 clones, 84% recorded once. The source material was PBMCs or T cells enriched from blood (not recorded which). The origin of the receptors is a man in his forties or fifties who had recovered from COVID-19.

The V gene is TRBV5-5, the J gene TRBJ1-6; 10 bases are a match to TRBD1. V lost 0 bases and J lost 7; bases outside the gene matches: 1. The germline CDR1 and CDR2 sequences are SGHKS and YYEKEE (reference sequence). The CDR3 contains 15 residues. Here the CDR3 reads CASSLVGQGNSPLHF. DNA for the CDR3: TGTGCCAGCAGCTTGGTGGGACAGGGGAATTCACCCCTCCACTTT.

The chain recombines TRBV7-2 with TRBJ2-3; D might be TRBD1 (5 bases). V shed 1 base and J shed 6 bases, with 20 bases lying between them. The germline CDR1 and CDR2 sequences are SGHTA and FQGNSA. The CDR3 extends over 17 amino acids. The CDR3 nucleotides are TGTGCCAGCAGCTTAGGATATTCCAGATCCAGGGCTGATACGCAGTATTTT. It codes for CASSLGYSRSRADTQYF. Together with reference TRBV7-2 and TRBJ2-3, the CDR3 gives the full variable domain: GAGVSQSPSNKVTEKGKDVELRCDPISGHTALYWYRQSLGQGLEFLIYFQGNSAPDKSGLPSDRFSAERTGGSVSTLTIQRTQQEDSAVYLCASSLGYSRSRADTQYFGPGTRLTVL.

The chain combines TRBV2 with TRBJ1-2; D is unresolved. V dropped 8 bases and J dropped 7 bases, with 17 bases sitting between them. Germline V gene sequence: CDR1 SNHLY, CDR2 FYNNEI. This CDR3 is 13 amino acids long. CDR3 residues: CASLGEERGGYTF. CDR3 sequence (DNA): TGTGCCAGCCTCGGGGAGGAACGGGGTGGCTACACCTTC.

The gene calls are TRBV29-1 and TRBJ2-1; the match to TRBD2 covers 8 bases. V was clipped by 3 bases and J by 9 bases; unmatched bases: 16. The germline gives CDR1 SQVTM, CDR2 ANQGSEA. The CDR3 totals 16 residues. CDR3 loop: CSVDQPGLENGREQFF. In DNA form, the CDR3 reads TGCAGCGTTGACCAACCGGGACTAGAAAATGGGCGTGAGCAGTTCTTC.

This clone has a single count. V is TRBV6-5 and J is TRBJ2-7; 7 nucleotides agree with TRBD1. V lost 5 bases and J lost 2; bases outside the gene matches: 6. Looked up from germline, CDR1 is MNHEY and CDR2 is SVGAGI. The CDR3 runs 14 residues. The CDR3 bases are TGTGCCAGCAGTCCCAACCAGGGGGCCTACGAGCAGTACTTC. As protein: CASSPNQGAYEQYF.

The V gene is TRBV19, the J gene TRBJ1-2; D call uncertain. The germline V gene encodes CDR1 LNHDA and CDR2 SQIVND (reference sequence). Trimming removed 1 base at V and 5 bases at J, with 8 bases between. The CDR3 has 13 residues. The chain's CDR3 is CASSIALEYGYTF. CDR3 DNA: TGTGCCAGTAGTATAGCTTTGGAGTATGGCTACACCTTC.

This clone was seen just once. The chain has TRBV2 and TRBJ1-5, with D unresolved. The ends were cut back, 6 bases at V and 11 bases at J, with 11 bases in the middle. The CDR3 is made up of 11 amino acids. Germline V gives CDR1 SNHLY, CDR2 FYNNEI. This CDR3 reads CASSSARAQHF. CDR3 DNA: TGTGCCAGCAGCTCAGCTAGAGCCCAGCATTTT.

J is TRBJ2-1 and V is TRBV7-9; TRBD1 agrees at 9 bases. The CDR3 is 14 residues long. Looked up from germline, CDR1 is SEHNR and CDR2 is FQNEAQ (reference sequence). The V segment lost 5 bases and the J segment 11 bases; nucleotides outside the gene matches: 10. Written as DNA, the CDR3 is TGTGCCAGCAGCCCGGAGGGGACAGGGCGGCAGCAGTTCTTC. It encodes CASSPEGTGRQQFF.

The table lists this clone with a few counts. V gene TRBV5-5 combines with J gene TRBJ1-5; a weak D match, TRBD1 (5 bases). The germline V gene encodes CDR1 SGHKS and CDR2 YYEKEE (reference sequence). Between the trimmed V and J ends, which lost 4 bases and 4 bases, there was a span of 18 bases. This CDR3 region has 16 residues. CDR3 amino acids: CASSRPPAGQNQPQHF. CDR3 nucleotide sequence: TGTGCCAGCAGCCGACCACCCGCGGGGCAAAATCAGCCCCAGCATTTT.

The chain couples TRBV6-5 to TRBJ2-1; TRBD1 matches at 9 bases. The CDR3 covers 14 residues. V lost 8 bases, J lost 10 bases, and 12 bases stayed unmatched. Germline V CDR1 and CDR2: MNHEY, SVGAGI. CDR3 protein: CASGPGTGIKEQFF. The CDR3 bases are TGTGCCAGCGGCCCCGGGACAGGGATCAAGGAGCAGTTCTTC.

This clone was counted a few times. The chain carries TRBV7-2 and TRBJ1-1, with D possibly TRBD1 on 5 matching bases. V dropped 1 base and J dropped 6 bases, with 12 bases sitting between them. Germline-derived CDR1 and CDR2 are SGHTA and FQGNSA. The CDR3 totals 14 residues. The CDR3: CASSLEKGKAEAFF. CDR3 in DNA: TGTGCCAGCAGCTTAGAGAAGGGGAAGGCTGAAGCTTTCTTT. Full variable domain (rest looked up from reference TRBV7-2 and TRBJ1-1): GAGVSQSPSNKVTEKGKDVELRCDPISGHTALYWYRQSLGQGLEFLIYFQGNSAPDKSGLPSDRFSAERTGGSVSTLTIQRTQQEDSAVYLCASSLEKGKAEAFFGQGTRLTVV.

The rearrangement uses TRBV5-1 and TRBJ2-1; 12 nucleotides align to TRBD2. Germline assignment: CDR1 SGHRS and CDR2 YFSETQ. The CDR3 extends over 16 amino acids. The V segment lost 4 bases and the J segment 8 bases; nucleotides outside the gene matches: 10. In DNA, the CDR3 is TGCGCCAGCAGCCCATCTAGCGGGGGGGCTCTCTATGAGCAGTTCTTC. Its translation: CASSPSSGGALYEQFF.

The V call is TRBV6-2 or TRBV6-3, the J call TRBJ2-7; tentative D call: TRBD2 (6 bases). The germline V gene has CDR1 MNHEY and CDR2 SVGEGT. The CDR3 totals 14 residues. V lost 2 bases to trimming and J lost 1 base, with 9 bases between them. The CDR3 region has the DNA TGTGCCAGCAGTTACCCCCGGGGGTCCTACGAGCAGTACTTC. Translating it yields CASSYPRGSYEQYF.

CDR3 nucleotides: TGTGCCAGCAGCCAACAGGGGCGGGCGACCATATATTTT. As protein: CASSQQGRATIYF. The chain links TRBV12-3 or TRBV12-4 to TRBJ1-3; TRBD1 matches 7 bases. Unmatched junction bases numbered 9, after V lost 6 bases and J lost 10 bases. There are 13 residues in the CDR3.

DNA of the CDR3: TGTGCCAGGACTCCTTCCTACGAGCAGTACTTC. Translating it yields CARTPSYEQYF. The chain is built from TRBV27 and TRBJ2-7; D gene unclear. The germline V gene encodes CDR1 MNHEY and CDR2 SMNVEV (reference sequence). The V end was cut by 9 bases, the J end by 1 base, with 7 bases between. The CDR3 is 11 residues long.